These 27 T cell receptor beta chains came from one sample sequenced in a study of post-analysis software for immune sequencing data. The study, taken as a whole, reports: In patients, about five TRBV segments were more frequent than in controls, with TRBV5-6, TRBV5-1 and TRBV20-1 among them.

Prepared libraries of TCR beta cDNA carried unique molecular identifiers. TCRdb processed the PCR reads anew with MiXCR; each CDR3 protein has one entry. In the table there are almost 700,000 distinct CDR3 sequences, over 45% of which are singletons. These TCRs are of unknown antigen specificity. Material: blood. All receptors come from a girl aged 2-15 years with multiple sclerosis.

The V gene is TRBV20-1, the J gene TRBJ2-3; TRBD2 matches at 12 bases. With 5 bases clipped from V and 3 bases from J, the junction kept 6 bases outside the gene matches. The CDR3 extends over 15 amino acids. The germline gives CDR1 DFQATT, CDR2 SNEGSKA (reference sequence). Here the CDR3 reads CSASLAGGPTDTQYF. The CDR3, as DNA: TGCAGTGCTTCCCTAGCGGGAGGGCCGACAGATACGCAGTATTTT.

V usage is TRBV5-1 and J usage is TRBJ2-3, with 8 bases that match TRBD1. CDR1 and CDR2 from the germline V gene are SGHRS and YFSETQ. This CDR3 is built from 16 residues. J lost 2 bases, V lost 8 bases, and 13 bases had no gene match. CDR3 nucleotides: TGCGCCAGTCATTCCAGCAGGGGGCGAAACACAGATACGCAGTATTTT. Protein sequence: CASHSSRGRNTDTQYF.

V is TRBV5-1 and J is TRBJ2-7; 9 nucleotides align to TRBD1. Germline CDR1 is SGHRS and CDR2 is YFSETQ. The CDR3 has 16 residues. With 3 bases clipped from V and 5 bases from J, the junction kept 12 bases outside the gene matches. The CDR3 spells CASSWQQGAAGDEQYF. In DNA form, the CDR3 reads TGCGCCAGCAGCTGGCAACAGGGGGCCGCGGGCGACGAGCAGTACTTC.

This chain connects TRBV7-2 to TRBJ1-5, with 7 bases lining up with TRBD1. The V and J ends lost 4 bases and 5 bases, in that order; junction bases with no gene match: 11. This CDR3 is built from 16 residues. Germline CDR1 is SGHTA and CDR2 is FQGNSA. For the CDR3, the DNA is TGTGCCAGCAGCTCCCCCTCGACAGGGTACCATCAGCCCCAGCATTTT. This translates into CASSSPSTGYHQPQHF.

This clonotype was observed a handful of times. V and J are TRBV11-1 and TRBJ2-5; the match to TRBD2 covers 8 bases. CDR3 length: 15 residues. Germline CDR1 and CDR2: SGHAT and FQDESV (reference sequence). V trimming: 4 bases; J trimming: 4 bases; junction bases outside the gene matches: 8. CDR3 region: CASSSAGDATETQYF. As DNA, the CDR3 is TGTGCCAGCAGCTCAGCGGGAGACGCCACAGAGACCCAGTACTTC.

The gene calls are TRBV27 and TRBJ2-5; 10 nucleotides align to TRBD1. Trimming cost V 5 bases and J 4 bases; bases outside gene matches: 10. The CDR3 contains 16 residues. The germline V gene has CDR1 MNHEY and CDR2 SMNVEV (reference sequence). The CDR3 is CASSIRTGGFGETQYF. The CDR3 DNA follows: TGTGCCAGCAGTATTAGGACAGGGGGGTTCGGAGAGACCCAGTACTTC.

CDR3 coding DNA: TGCAGTGCTAGTCGGAGGACGGCCAAAGAGACCCAGTACTTC. Its protein is CSASRRTAKETQYF. This rearrangement joins TRBV20-1 to TRBJ2-7, with D perhaps matching TRBD2 (5 bases). The end of the DNA aligns better with TRBJ2-5, so the J call may be wrong. The CDR3 is made up of 14 amino acids. Germline CDR1 DFQATT, CDR2 SNEGSKA (reference sequence).

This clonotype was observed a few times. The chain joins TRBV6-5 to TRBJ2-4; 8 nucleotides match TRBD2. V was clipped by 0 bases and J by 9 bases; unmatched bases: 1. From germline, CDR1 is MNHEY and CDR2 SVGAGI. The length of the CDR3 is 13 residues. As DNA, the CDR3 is TGTGCCAGCAGTTACTCGAGCGGGGGCATTCAGTACTTC. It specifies CASSYSSGGIQYF.

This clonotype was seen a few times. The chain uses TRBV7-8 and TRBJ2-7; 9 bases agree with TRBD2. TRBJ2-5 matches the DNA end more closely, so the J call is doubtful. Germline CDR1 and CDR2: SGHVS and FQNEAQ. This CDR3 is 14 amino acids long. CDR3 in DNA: TGTGCCAGCAGCCCCGGGACTAGCACTCAGACCCAGTACTTC. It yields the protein CASSPGTSTQTQYF.

For the CDR3, the DNA is TGCAGTGCCTTAGCGGGGGGGCCTTACAATGAGCAGTTCTTC. Translated, it gives CSALAGGPYNEQFF. This sequence joins TRBV20-1 and TRBJ2-1; 11 bases agree with TRBD2. CDR3 size: 14 residues. Germline CDR1 and CDR2: DFQATT and SNEGSKA (reference sequence). With V trimmed by 6 bases and J by 4 bases, 5 bases remained unmatched.

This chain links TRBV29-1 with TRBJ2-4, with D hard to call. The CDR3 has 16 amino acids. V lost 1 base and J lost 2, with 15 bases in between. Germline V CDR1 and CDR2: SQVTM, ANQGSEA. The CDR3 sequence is CSVEVRGRFSKNIQYF. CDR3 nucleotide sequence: TGCAGCGTTGAAGTAAGAGGACGGTTTTCCAAAAACATTCAGTACTTC. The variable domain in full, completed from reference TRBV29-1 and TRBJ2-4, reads SAVISQKPSRDICQRGTSLTIQCQVDSQVTMMFWYRQQPGQSLTLIATANQGSEATYESGFVIDKFPISRPNLTFSTLTVSNMSPEDSSIYLCSVEVRGRFSKNIQYFGAGTRLSVL.

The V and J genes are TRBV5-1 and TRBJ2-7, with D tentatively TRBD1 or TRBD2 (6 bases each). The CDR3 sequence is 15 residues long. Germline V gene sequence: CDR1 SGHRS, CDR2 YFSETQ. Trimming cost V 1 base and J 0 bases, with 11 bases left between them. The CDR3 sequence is CASSLNGGSSYEQYF. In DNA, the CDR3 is TGCGCCAGCAGCTTGAACGGGGGCAGCTCCTACGAGCAGTACTTC.

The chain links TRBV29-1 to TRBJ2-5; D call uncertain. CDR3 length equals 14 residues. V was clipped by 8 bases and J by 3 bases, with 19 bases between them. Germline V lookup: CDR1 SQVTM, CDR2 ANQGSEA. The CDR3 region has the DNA TGCAGCCTTGCCGGACGCCACCCGAAAGAGACCCAGTACTTC. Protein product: CSLAGRHPKETQYF.

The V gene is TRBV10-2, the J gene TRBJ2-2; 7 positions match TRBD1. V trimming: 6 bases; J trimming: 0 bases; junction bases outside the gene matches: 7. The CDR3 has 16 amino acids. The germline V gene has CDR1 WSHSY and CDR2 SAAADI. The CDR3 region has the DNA TGCGCCAGCAGGGAGAGACAGGGTGCGAACACCGGGGAGCTGTTTTTT. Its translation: CASRERQGANTGELFF.

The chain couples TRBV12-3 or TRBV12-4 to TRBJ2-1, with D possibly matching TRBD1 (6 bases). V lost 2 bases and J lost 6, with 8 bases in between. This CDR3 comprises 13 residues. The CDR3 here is CASSLRQANEQFF. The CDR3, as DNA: TGTGCCAGCAGTTTAAGACAGGCCAATGAGCAGTTCTTC.

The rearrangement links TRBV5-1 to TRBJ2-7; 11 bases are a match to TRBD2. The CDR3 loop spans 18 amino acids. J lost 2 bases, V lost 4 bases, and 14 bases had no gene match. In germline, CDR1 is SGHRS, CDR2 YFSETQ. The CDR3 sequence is CASSPETSGTLGTYEQYF. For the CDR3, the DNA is TGCGCCAGCAGCCCCGAGACTAGCGGGACCCTAGGGACCTACGAGCAGTACTTC.

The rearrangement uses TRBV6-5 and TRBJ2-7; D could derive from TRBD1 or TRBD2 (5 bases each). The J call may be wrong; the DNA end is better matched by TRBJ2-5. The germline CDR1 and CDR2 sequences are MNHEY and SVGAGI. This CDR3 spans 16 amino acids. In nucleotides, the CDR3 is TGTGCCAGCAGCCTCGACGGGACGCTCACGGAGGAGACCCAGTACTTC. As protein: CASSLDGTLTEETQYF.

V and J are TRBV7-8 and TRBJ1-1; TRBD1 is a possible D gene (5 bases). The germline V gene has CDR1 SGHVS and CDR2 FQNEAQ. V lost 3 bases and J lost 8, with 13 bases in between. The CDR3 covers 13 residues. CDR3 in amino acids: CASSFRGAQEAFF. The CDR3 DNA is TGTGCCAGCAGCTTTAGAGGGGCCCAAGAAGCTTTCTTT.

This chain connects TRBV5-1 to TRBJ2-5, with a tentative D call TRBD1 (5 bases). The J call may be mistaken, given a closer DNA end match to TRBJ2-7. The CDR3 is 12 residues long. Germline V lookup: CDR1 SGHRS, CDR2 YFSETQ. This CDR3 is CASSFQGDEQYF. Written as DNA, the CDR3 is TGCGCCAGCAGCTTTCAGGGTGACGAGCAGTACTTC.

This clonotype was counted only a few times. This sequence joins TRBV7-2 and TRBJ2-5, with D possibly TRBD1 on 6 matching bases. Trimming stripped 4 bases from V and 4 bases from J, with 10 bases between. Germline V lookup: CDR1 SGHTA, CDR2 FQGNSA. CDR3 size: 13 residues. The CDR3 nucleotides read TGTGCCAGCAGCTCCACAGGGTCAGAGACCCAGTACTTC. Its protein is CASSSTGSETQYF.

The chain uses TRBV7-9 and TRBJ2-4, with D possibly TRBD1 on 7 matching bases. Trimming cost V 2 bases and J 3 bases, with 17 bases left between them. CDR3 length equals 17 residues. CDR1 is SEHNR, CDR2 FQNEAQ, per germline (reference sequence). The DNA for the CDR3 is TGTGCCAGCAGCTTACGTACAGGGGCGGGGAGCAAAAACATTCAGTACTTC. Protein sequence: CASSLRTGAGSKNIQYF.

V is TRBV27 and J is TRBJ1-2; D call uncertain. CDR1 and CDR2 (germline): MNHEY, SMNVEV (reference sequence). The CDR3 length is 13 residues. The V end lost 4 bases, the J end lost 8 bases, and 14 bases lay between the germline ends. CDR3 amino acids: CASSSLSRRGYTF. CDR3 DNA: TGTGCCAGCAGTTCCTTGTCGAGACGCGGCTACACCTTC.

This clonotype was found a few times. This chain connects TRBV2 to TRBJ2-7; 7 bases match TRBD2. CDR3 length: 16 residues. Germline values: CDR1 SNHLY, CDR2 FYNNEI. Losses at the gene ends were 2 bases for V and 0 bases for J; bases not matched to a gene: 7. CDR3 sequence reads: CASSERAGEISYEQYF. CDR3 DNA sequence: TGTGCCAGCAGTGAAAGGGCGGGGGAGATCTCCTACGAGCAGTACTTC.

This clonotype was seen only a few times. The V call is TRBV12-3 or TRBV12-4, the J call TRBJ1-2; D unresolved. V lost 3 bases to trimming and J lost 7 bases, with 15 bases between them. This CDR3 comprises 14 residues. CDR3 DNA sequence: TGTGCCAGCAGTTTGGTAGGAGGGCGTGGTGGCTACACCTTC. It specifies CASSLVGGRGGYTF.

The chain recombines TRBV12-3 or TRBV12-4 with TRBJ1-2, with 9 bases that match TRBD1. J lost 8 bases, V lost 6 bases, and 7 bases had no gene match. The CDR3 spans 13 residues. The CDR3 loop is CASSIGQGSGYTF. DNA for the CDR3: TGTGCCAGCAGCATCGGACAGGGGAGCGGCTACACCTTC.

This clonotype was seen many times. This CDR3 is CATSRATATNEKLFF. In DNA, the CDR3 is TGTGCCACCAGCAGAGCGACAGCAACTAATGAAAAACTGTTTTTT. The chain uses TRBV15 and TRBJ1-4; TRBD1 is a possible D gene (5 bases). Trimming removed 1 base at V and 0 bases at J, with 6 bases between. This CDR3 contains 15 residues. Germline loops: CDR1 LNHNV, CDR2 YYDKDF (reference sequence).

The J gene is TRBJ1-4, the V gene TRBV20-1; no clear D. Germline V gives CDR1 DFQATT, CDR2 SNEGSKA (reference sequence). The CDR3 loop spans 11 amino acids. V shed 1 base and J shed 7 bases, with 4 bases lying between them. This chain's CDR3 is CSARGVEKLFF. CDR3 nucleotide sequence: TGCAGTGCTAGAGGTGTTGAAAAACTGTTTTTT.